This TCR beta chain derives from a study of pediatric ulcerative colitis. Trimming left V 3 bases short and J 1 base short, with 16 bases between. The germline CDR1 and CDR2 sequences are SGDLS and YYNGEE. This CDR3 has 16 residues. Details on this clone: Its specificity is not known.

General study points: Acute severe colitis showed lower rectal diversity from clonal expansions.

The method was immunoSEQ multiplex PCR; TCRdb's version includes in-frame clones alone and lacks a portion of them. Found here are tens of thousands of clones, around 87% of them singletons; the top ten hold around 1.4%. This sequence was found in a boy aged 10-17 years who was a control in a study of pediatric ulcerative colitis. This chain links TRBV9 with TRBJ1-2; no clear D. The sequencing sample was made of blood. CDR3: CASSGGPPGYNYGYTF. CDR3 nucleotides: TGTGCCAGCAGCGGCGGACCCCCCGGATATAACTATGGCTACACCTTC. Full variable domain (missing parts from reference TRBV9 and TRBJ1-2): DSGVTQTPKHLITATGQRVTLRCSPRSGDLSVYWYQQSLDQGLQFLIQYYNGEERAKGNILERFSAQQFPDLHSELNLSSLELGDSALYFCASSGGPPGYNYGYTFGSGTRLTVV.